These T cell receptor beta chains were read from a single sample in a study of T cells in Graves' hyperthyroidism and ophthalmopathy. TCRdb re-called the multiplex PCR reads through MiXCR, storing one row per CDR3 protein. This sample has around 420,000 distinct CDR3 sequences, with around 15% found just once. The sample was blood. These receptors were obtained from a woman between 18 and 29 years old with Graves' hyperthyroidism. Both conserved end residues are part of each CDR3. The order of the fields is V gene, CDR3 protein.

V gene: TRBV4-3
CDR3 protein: CASSQVHFGGDEQYF

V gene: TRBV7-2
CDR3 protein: CASSRSGGTYNEQFF

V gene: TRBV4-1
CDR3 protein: CASSQGRGRIDYGYTF

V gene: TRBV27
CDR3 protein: CASSLLAGRSPVGYGYTF

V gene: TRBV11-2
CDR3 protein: CASSGQGAGETQYF

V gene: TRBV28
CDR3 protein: CATQGGGAGKVSYEQYF

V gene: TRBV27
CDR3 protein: CASSPEGLAGGPSQETQYF

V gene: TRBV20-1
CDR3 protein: CSASFASGHQETQYF

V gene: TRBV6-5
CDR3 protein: CASSYGGSGTDTQYF

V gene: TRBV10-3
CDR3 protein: CAISDPGYSTDTQYF

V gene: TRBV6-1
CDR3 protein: CASSYRGHGTDTQYF

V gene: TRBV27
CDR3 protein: CASSSGRMGYEQYF

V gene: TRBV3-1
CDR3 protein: CASSQGAGVYEQYF

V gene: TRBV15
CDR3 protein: CATSTTDRVYEQYF

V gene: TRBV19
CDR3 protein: CASSITGDNQPQHF

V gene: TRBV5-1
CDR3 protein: CASSLEGAGYGYTF

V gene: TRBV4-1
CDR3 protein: CASSQGEWYEQYF

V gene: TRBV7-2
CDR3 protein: CASSPMRMAEAFF

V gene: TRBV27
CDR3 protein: CASSPQGANSRPEAFF

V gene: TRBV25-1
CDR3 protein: CASGDREITEAFF

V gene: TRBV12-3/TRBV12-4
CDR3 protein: CASTGREFNEQFF

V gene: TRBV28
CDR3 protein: CASRRGRGAIYEQYF

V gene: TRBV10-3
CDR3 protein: CAISEPTGSLREQYF

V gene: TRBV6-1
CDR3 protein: CASSDQQTFTDTQYF

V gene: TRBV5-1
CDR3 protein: CASSLVSGDTQYF

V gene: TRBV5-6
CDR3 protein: CASSALRPGQGREKLFF

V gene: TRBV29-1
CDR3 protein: CSGKLANYGYTF

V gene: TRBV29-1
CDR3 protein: CSGKSPGQSYNEQFF

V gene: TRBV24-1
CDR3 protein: CATRAAANTGELFF

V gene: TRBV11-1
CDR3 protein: CASSPPGGAHEQFF

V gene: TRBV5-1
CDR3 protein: CASSVSGGLDTQYF

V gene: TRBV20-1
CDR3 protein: CSALAGVPSDEQFF

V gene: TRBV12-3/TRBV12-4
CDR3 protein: CASSLRKLDRGFNEKLFF

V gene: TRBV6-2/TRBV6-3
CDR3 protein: CASGPLDPEQYF

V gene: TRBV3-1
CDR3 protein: CASSQGLAGGFEQYF

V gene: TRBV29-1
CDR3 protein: CSVYRGTETQYF

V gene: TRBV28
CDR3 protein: CASSIGGQGINYGYTF

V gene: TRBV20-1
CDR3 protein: CSARAPSGTTNTGELFF

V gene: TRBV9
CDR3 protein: CASSDQIHGYTF

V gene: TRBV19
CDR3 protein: CASSTGTEYDGEQYF

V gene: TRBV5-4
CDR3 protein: CASSLQGVNTGELFF

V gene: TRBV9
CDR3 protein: CASSLRDPIYGYTF

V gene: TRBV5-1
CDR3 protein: CASSLAGGSPGSNTGELFF

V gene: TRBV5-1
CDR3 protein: CASSSEGLAGYTF